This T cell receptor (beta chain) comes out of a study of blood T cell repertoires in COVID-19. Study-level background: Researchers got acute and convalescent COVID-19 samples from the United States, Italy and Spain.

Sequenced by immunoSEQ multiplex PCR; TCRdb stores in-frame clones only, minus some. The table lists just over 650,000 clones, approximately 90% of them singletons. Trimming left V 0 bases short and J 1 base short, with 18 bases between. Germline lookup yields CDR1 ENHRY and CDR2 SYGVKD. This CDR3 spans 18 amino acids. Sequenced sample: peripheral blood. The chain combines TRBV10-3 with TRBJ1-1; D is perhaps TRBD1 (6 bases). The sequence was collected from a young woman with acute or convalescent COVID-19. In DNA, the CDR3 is TGTGCCATCAGTGAGTCCTCAACCCCCGGGGGGGCGAACACTGAAGCTTTCTTT. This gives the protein CAISESSTPGGANTEAFF.